Following are 30 T cell receptor beta chains from one sample sequenced in a study of CD8 T cells in ankylosing spondylitis. No cognate antigen is known for these TCRs. Study-level points and caveats: What appeared characteristic of ankylosing spondylitis blood was a TCR beta motif of about eight highly homologous variants.

TCRdb processed the 5' RACE reads anew with MiXCR; each CDR3 protein has one entry. The repertoire has 700,000 or so distinct CDR3 sequences, about 20% of them found once; the top ten carry 15% to 20%. Sequencing was carried out using blood, either unsorted or a sorted T cell fraction (not recorded which). The origin of the receptors is a male donor with ankylosing spondylitis.

This clonotype was counted a few times. V and J are TRBV6-1 and TRBJ1-1; TRBD1 matches 8 bases. The CDR3 totals 15 residues. Per the germline V gene, CDR1 is MNHNS and CDR2 is SASEGT. Trimming took 7 bases from V and 0 from J; bases not matched to a gene: 7. In DNA form, the CDR3 reads TGTGCCAGCAAGAGGGGACAGGAGTTGAACACTGAAGCTTTCTTT. Its protein product is CASKRGQELNTEAFF.

In this sample, this clonotype turned up a few times. The chain's CDR3 is CSVEADTYEQYF. For the CDR3, the DNA is TGCAGCGTTGAGGCGGACACCTACGAGCAGTACTTC. The rearrangement links TRBV29-1 to TRBJ2-7, with a possible D match to TRBD1 (5 bases). The CDR3 has 12 amino acids. The V gene lost 3 bases and the J gene lost 2 bases, with 8 bases spanning the gap. CDR1 and CDR2 (germline): SQVTM, ANQGSEA.

The V call is TRBV12-3 or TRBV12-4, the J call TRBJ2-5; D is uncertain. Trimming shortened V by 3 bases and J by 3 bases, and 8 bases separated the two germline ends. The CDR3 spans 13 residues. The CDR3 coding sequence is TGTGCCAGCAGTTTTGATTGGGAAGAGACCCAGTACTTC. This translates into CASSFDWEETQYF.

The V call is TRBV29-1, the J call TRBJ2-3, with D perhaps TRBD1 or TRBD2 (6 bases each). The CDR3 runs to 16 residues. Trimming stripped 1 base from V and 3 bases from J, with 17 bases between. Per the germline V gene, CDR1 is SQVTM and CDR2 is ANQGSEA. The CDR3 nucleotides read TGCAGCGTTGAAGTAGGGGGGCTAGCTAAGACAGATACGCAGTATTTT. Its translation: CSVEVGGLAKTDTQYF.

The chain uses TRBV5-1 and TRBJ2-2; TRBD2 might be the D (5 bases). V lost 0 bases, J lost 6 bases, and 15 bases lay in between. CDR3 length: 16 residues. Looked up from germline, CDR1 is SGHRS and CDR2 is YFSETQ. The CDR3 nucleotides are TGCGCCAGCAGCTTGGATGCGGTGGGGAGCGCCGGGGAGCTGTTTTTT. It encodes CASSLDAVGSAGELFF. Full variable domain (outside the CDR3, taken from reference TRBV5-1 and TRBJ2-2): KAGVTQTPRYLIKTRGQQVTLSCSPISGHRSVSWYQQTPGQGLQFLFEYFSETQRNKGNFPGRFSGRQFSNSRSEMNVSTLELGDSALYLCASSLDAVGSAGELFFGEGSRLTVL.

This clonotype was seen only a few times. The V call is TRBV7-3, the J call TRBJ2-2; 11 bases fit TRBD1. V lost 5 bases, J lost 2 bases, and 4 bases stayed unmatched. From germline, CDR1 is SGHTA and CDR2 FQGTGA. The CDR3 runs to 16 residues. The CDR3 here is CASSTGQGANTGELFF. The DNA for the CDR3 is TGTGCCAGCAGCACCGGACAGGGGGCCAACACCGGGGAGCTGTTTTTT.

This sequence joins TRBV25-1 and TRBJ2-7; D gene uncertain. V lost 5 bases and J lost 3, with 8 bases in between. CDR1 and CDR2 (germline): MGHDK, SYGVNS. The CDR3 runs to 12 residues. Here the CDR3 reads CASSRYFYEQYF. In DNA form, the CDR3 reads TGTGCCAGCAGTAGATATTTCTACGAGCAGTACTTC.

This clonotype was counted ten times or more. This rearrangement joins TRBV7-2 to TRBJ2-7; TRBD2 aligns across 8 bases. The junction had 12 bases not matched to a gene; V was cut back by 4 bases and J by 4 bases. From germline, CDR1 is SGHTA and CDR2 FQGNSA. CDR3 length equals 16 residues. CDR3 in amino acids: CASSSGLAGVGYEQYF. DNA for the CDR3: TGTGCCAGCAGCTCCGGACTAGCCGGAGTGGGATACGAGCAGTACTTC.

J is TRBJ2-3 and V is TRBV11-2, with D perhaps assigned TRBD1 or TRBD2 (5 bases each). Looked up from germline, CDR1 is SGHAT and CDR2 is FQNNGV. Trimming pared 4 bases from V and 6 bases from J, leaving 11 bases between. The CDR3 spans 13 residues. CDR3 sequence (DNA): TGTGCCAGCAGCTGGGACCCCTTGGATACGCAGTATTTT. It specifies CASSWDPLDTQYF.

This clonotype was detected a few times. The gene calls are TRBV4-1 and TRBJ2-1; 8 bases are a match to TRBD2. Germline CDR1 MGHRA, CDR2 YSYEKL. Germline trimming cut 2 bases from V and 4 bases from J; bases unmatched to any gene: 7. This CDR3 is 16 amino acids long. The CDR3: CASSQLGGGTYNEQFF. The CDR3 DNA reads as TGCGCCAGCAGCCAATTAGGCGGGGGGACATACAATGAGCAGTTCTTC.

CDR3 coding DNA: TGTGCCAGCAGGCGGTACAGGGGGCTGAACTACGAGCAGTACTTC. Its translation is CASRRYRGLNYEQYF. V is TRBV27 and J is TRBJ2-7, with TRBD1 identical over 9 bases. The germline gives CDR1 MNHEY, CDR2 SMNVEV (reference sequence). The CDR3 spans 15 residues. The trim removed 6 bases at V and 3 bases at J, leaving 9 bases unmatched.

V and J are TRBV15 and TRBJ2-1; TRBD2 is a possible D gene (5 bases). Trimming shortened V by 1 base and J by 5 bases, and 18 bases separated the two germline ends. From germline, CDR1 is LNHNV and CDR2 YYDKDF (reference sequence). This CDR3 contains 17 residues. As DNA, the CDR3 is TGTGCCACCAGCAGAGGGCTTAGGGCTAGCCAGGACAATGAGCAGTTCTTC. This codes for CATSRGLRASQDNEQFF. Full variable domain (missing parts from reference TRBV15 and TRBJ2-1): DAMVIQNPRYQVTQFGKPVTLSCSQTLNHNVMYWYQQKSSQAPKLLFHYYDKDFNNEADTPDNFQSRRPNTSFCFLDIRSPGLGDTAMYLCATSRGLRASQDNEQFFGPGTRLTVL.

This clonotype was detected only a few times. The rearrangement links TRBV29-1 to TRBJ2-5; 7 bases match TRBD2. The CDR3 has 14 residues. In germline, CDR1 is SQVTM, CDR2 ANQGSEA. The trim removed 4 bases at V and 7 bases at J, leaving 12 bases unmatched. Here the CDR3 DNA reads TGCAGCGTTGTGGGGGAAGCGGGAACGGGGACCCAGTACTTC. Translation gives CSVVGEAGTGTQYF. The whole variable domain, remainder taken from reference TRBV29-1 and TRBJ2-5, is SAVISQKPSRDICQRGTSLTIQCQVDSQVTMMFWYRQQPGQSLTLIATANQGSEATYESGFVIDKFPISRPNLTFSTLTVSNMSPEDSSIYLCSVVGEAGTGTQYFGPGTRLLVL.

This chain joins TRBV5-1 and TRBJ2-5, with 8 bases aligning to TRBD2. V shed 4 bases, J shed 3 bases, and the junction held 14 bases outside the gene matches. This CDR3 comprises 17 residues. CDR1 is SGHRS and CDR2 is YFSETQ in the germline V gene. Here the CDR3 DNA reads TGCGCCAGCAGCCCTCACTCCAGGAGCGGGGGAAAAGAGACCCAGTACTTC. It codes for CASSPHSRSGGKETQYF.

This clonotype was detected only a few times. This chain connects TRBV7-9 to TRBJ2-4; 11 positions match TRBD2. V lost 2 bases to trimming and J lost 7 bases; unmatched junction nucleotides: 4. CDR3 size: 15 residues. Per germline, CDR1 SEHNR and CDR2 FQNEAQ (reference sequence). For the CDR3, the DNA is TGTGCCAGCAGCTTATCGCTAGCGGGAGGTAACATTCAGTACTTC. It yields the protein CASSLSLAGGNIQYF.

The gene calls are TRBV2 and TRBJ1-5; D gene ambiguous. CDR1 and CDR2 (germline): SNHLY, FYNNEI. The length of the CDR3 is 15 residues. V lost 5 bases to trimming and J lost 2 bases, with 13 bases between them. The CDR3 bases are TGTGCCAGCAGTATGGACTTTGTCCGCAATCAGCCCCAGCATTTT. It is translated as CASSMDFVRNQPQHF.

The rearrangement joins TRBV4-2 to TRBJ2-3; D is unclear. The CDR3 consists of 15 residues. The germline V gene has CDR1 LGHNA and CDR2 YNFKEQ. Trimming took 0 bases from V and 2 from J, leaving 9 bases between them. CDR3 protein: CASSQEASYTDTQYF. The CDR3 DNA is TGTGCCAGCAGCCAAGAGGCCAGCTACACAGATACGCAGTATTTT.

This clonotype was detected a few times. In nucleotides, the CDR3 is TGTGCCAGCAATCTCGCTGGGGCCACTGAAGCTTTCTTT. It encodes CASNLAGATEAFF. The rearrangement joins TRBV6-6 to TRBJ1-1; maybe TRBD1 (5 bases). The CDR3 extends over 13 amino acids. The germline CDR1 and CDR2 sequences are MNHNY and SVGAGI (reference sequence). Deletions cut 7 bases from V and 4 bases from J, with 13 bases between.

This clonotype was seen only a few times. CDR3 sequence reads: CSVEDRGPKGVKNTGELFF. CDR3 DNA sequence: TGCAGCGTTGAAGATCGGGGCCCAAAGGGGGTGAAGAACACCGGGGAGCTGTTTTTT. The chain combines TRBV29-1 with TRBJ2-2, with D possibly being TRBD1 (6 bases). Germline V gene lookup returns CDR1 SQVTM and CDR2 ANQGSEA. This CDR3 is 19 amino acids long. V gave up 0 bases and J gave up 1 base, with 21 bases separating them.

The rearrangement links TRBV4-1 to TRBJ1-1, with D possibly matching TRBD1 (6 bases). CDR3 length equals 17 residues. Trimming stripped 4 bases from V and 1 base from J, with 19 bases between. Germline lookup yields CDR1 MGHRA and CDR2 YSYEKL. The CDR3, as DNA: TGCGCCAGCAGCCCCAGATCTCCCGGGACATCGAACACTGAAGCTTTCTTT. Its protein is CASSPRSPGTSNTEAFF.

The V and J genes are TRBV7-2 and TRBJ2-1; D ambiguous. V gave up 1 base and J gave up 9 bases, with 10 bases separating them. Germline lookup yields CDR1 SGHTA and CDR2 FQGNSA. The CDR3 has 13 amino acids. In DNA, the CDR3 is TGTGCCAGCAGCTTAGTGGCGTACGGTGAGCAGTTCTTC. It translates to CASSLVAYGEQFF. The full variable domain, rest sourced from reference TRBV7-2 and TRBJ2-1, is GAGVSQSPSNKVTEKGKDVELRCDPISGHTALYWYRQSLGQGLEFLIYFQGNSAPDKSGLPSDRFSAERTGGSVSTLTIQRTQQEDSAVYLCASSLVAYGEQFFGPGTRLTVL.

This clonotype appeared many times. This rearrangement joins TRBV29-1 to TRBJ2-3, with D perhaps TRBD2 (5 bases). Per germline, CDR1 SQVTM and CDR2 ANQGSEA. The CDR3 has 14 amino acids. Trimming shortened V by 4 bases and J by 5 bases, and 16 bases separated the two germline ends. The DNA of the CDR3 is TGCAGCGTTGGGACGGGAAAGGATATAGATACGCAGTATTTT. Translating gives CSVGTGKDIDTQYF.

In its sample, this clonotype was seen many times. The chain carries TRBV5-1 and TRBJ2-1, with 7 bases matching TRBD2. The germline V gene encodes CDR1 SGHRS and CDR2 YFSETQ. The V segment lost 0 bases and the J segment 5 bases; nucleotides outside the gene matches: 5. There are 15 residues in the CDR3. The CDR3 loop is CASSLGLAEHNEQFF. The CDR3 bases are TGCGCCAGCAGCTTGGGTCTAGCGGAACACAATGAGCAGTTCTTC.

At least ten counts were recorded for this clonotype. The rearrangement uses TRBV28 and TRBJ2-1; 12 bases map to TRBD2. The CDR3 runs to 16 residues. Trimming at V came to 7 bases and at J to 0 bases, leaving 4 bases not matched to a gene. Germline V gene data show CDR1 as MDHEN and CDR2 as SYDVKM. The CDR3 nucleotides are TGTGCCAGCACCCTAGCGGGAGGGAGCTCCTACAATGAGCAGTTCTTC. As protein: CASTLAGGSSYNEQFF.

This clonotype has a single count. The gene calls are TRBV7-9 and TRBJ2-4; D is ambiguous. The germline gives CDR1 SEHNR, CDR2 FQNEAQ (reference sequence). The V gene lost 5 bases and the J gene lost 6 bases, with 8 bases spanning the gap. CDR3 length: 12 amino acids. The CDR3 DNA is TGTGCCAGCAGCGTCAAGGGAAACATTCAGTACTTC. The encoded protein is CASSVKGNIQYF.

This clonotype appeared many times. The chain joins TRBV20-1 to TRBJ1-6, with 10 nucleotides matching TRBD1. Germline values: CDR1 DFQATT, CDR2 SNEGSKA (reference sequence). CDR3 length: 18 residues. The V segment lost 0 bases and the J segment 4 bases; nucleotides outside the gene matches: 9. CDR3 bases: TGCAGTGCTAGAGATACGGGACAGGGGTTACTTTATAATTCACCCCTCCACTTT. It translates to CSARDTGQGLLYNSPLHF.

This clonotype came up a few times. V usage is TRBV9 and J usage is TRBJ1-6, with TRBD1 identical over 8 bases. This CDR3 spans 14 amino acids. J gave up 7 bases and V 0 bases, and 0 bases lay outside the gene matches. Germline CDR1 SGDLS, CDR2 YYNGEE. The CDR3 region is CASSVGTGNSPLHF. Here the CDR3 DNA reads TGTGCCAGCAGCGTAGGGACAGGGAATTCACCCCTCCACTTT.

V is TRBV12-3 or TRBV12-4 and J is TRBJ2-7; 12 nucleotides line up with TRBD1. Trimming at V came to 6 bases and at J to 7 bases, leaving 10 bases not matched to a gene. The CDR3 has 15 residues. The CDR3 sequence is CASRYGTGGSREQYF. CDR3 nucleotide sequence: TGTGCCAGCAGGTACGGGACAGGGGGCTCTCGGGAGCAGTACTTC.

This clonotype has only a few counts. This rearrangement joins TRBV27 to TRBJ2-7; weak D call: TRBD1 (8 bases). V dropped 5 bases and J dropped 3 bases, with 14 bases sitting between them. This CDR3 has 14 residues. The germline V gene has CDR1 MNHEY and CDR2 SMNVEV (reference sequence). The CDR3 region has the DNA TGTGCCAGCAGTAGGACAGGGAGGGACTACGAGCAGTACTTC. Translated: CASSRTGRDYEQYF.

This clonotype was detected only a few times. This chain connects TRBV6-2 or TRBV6-3 to TRBJ1-5; unclear D gene. This CDR3 is 14 amino acids long. Germline values: CDR1 MNHEY, CDR2 SVGEGT. V was cut by 4 bases and J by 6 bases, with 13 bases left in between. CDR3 residues: CASSLKGSVQPQHF. The CDR3 bases are TGTGCCAGCAGTTTAAAGGGTTCGGTTCAGCCCCAGCATTTT.